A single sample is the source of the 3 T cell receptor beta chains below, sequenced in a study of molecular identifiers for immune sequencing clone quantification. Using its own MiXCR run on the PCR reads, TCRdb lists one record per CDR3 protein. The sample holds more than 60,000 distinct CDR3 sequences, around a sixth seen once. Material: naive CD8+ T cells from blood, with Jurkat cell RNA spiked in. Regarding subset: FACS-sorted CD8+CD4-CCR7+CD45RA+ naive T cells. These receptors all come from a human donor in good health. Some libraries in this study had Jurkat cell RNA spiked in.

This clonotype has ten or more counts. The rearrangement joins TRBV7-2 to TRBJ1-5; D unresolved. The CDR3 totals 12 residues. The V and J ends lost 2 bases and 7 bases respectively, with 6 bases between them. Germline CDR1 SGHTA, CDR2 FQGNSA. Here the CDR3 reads CASSLRLQPQHF. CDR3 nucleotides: TGTGCCAGCAGCTTACGCCTGCAGCCCCAGCATTTT.

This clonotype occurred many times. Written as DNA, the CDR3 is TGCGCCAGCAGCCAAAGACGGAACACCGGGGAGCTGTTTTTT. This encodes CASSQRRNTGELFF. This sequence joins TRBV4-1 and TRBJ2-2, with unresolved D. The CDR3 runs 14 residues. Germline assignment: CDR1 MGHRA and CDR2 YSYEKL. Trimming removed 2 bases from V and 1 base from J, with 5 bases in between.

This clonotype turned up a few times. CDR3 residues: CASSLGWDNPGAFF. Here the CDR3 DNA reads TGCGCCAGCAGCTTGGGATGGGATAACCCGGGAGCTTTCTTT. This chain uses TRBV5-1 with TRBJ1-1; no reliable D call. This CDR3 comprises 14 residues. V was clipped by 0 bases and J by 10 bases, with 16 bases between them. Germline CDR1 and CDR2: SGHRS and YFSETQ.